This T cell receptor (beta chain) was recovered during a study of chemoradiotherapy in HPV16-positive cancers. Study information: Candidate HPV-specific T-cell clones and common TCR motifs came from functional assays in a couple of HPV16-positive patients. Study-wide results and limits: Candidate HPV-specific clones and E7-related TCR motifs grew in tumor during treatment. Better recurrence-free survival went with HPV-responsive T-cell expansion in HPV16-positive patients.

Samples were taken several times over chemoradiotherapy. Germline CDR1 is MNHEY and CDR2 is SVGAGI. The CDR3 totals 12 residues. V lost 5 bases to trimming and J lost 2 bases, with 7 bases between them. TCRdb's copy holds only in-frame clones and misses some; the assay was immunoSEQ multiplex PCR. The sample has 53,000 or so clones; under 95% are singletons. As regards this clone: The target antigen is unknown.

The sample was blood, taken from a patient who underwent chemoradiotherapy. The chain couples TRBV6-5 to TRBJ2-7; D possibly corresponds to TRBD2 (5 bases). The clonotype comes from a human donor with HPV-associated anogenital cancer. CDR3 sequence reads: CASSTGTYEQYF. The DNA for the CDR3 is TGTGCCAGCAGTACCGGGACCTACGAGCAGTACTTC.